Listed below are T cell receptor beta chains from one sample, sequenced in a study of blood T cell repertoires in COVID-19. The repertoire was sequenced with immunoSEQ multiplex PCR; TCRdb's copy has only in-frame clones and lacks some. Of approximately 70,000 clones in the sample, approximately 90% were seen once. Specimen: peripheral blood. The receptor set was obtained from a man aged 65 to 85 with active or convalescent COVID-19. Both conserved end residues are part of each CDR3. The D gene is left open where the match is weak. The size entry is marked missing in some rows and otherwise reads once, few, many or a size class.

D gene: TRBD1; clone size: once; V gene: TRBV19; J gene: TRBJ1-5; CDR3 DNA: TGTGCCAGTAGACTACAGGGGGCCCTCAATCAGCCCCAGCATTTT; CDR3 protein: CASRLQGALNQPQHF
D gene: .; clone size: .; V gene: TRBV2; J gene: TRBJ2-6; CDR3 DNA: TGTGCCAGCAGTGGGGGGGTTCTCTCTGGGGCCAACGTCCTGACTTTC; CDR3 protein: CASSGGVLSGANVLTF
D gene: .; clone size: few; V gene: TRBV6-5; J gene: TRBJ1-6; CDR3 DNA: TGTGCCAGCAGTTACGCGGTTAGGGGTGGGAATTCACCCCTCCACTTT; CDR3 protein: CASSYAVRGGNSPLHF
D gene: .; clone size: few; V gene: TRBV2; J gene: TRBJ2-3; CDR3 DNA: TGTGCCAGCAGTGAAGCCGTGAGTTCGGCAGATACGCAGTATTTT; CDR3 protein: CASSEAVSSADTQYF
D gene: .; clone size: .; V gene: TRBV6-5; J gene: TRBJ1-1; CDR3 DNA: TGTGCCAGCAGTACAGGCCAGATGAACACTGAAGCTTTCTTT; CDR3 protein: CASSTGQMNTEAFF
D gene: .; clone size: few; V gene: TRBV2; J gene: TRBJ1-3; CDR3 DNA: TGTGCCAGCAGTCCCGAGGAGGCTGGAAACACCATATATTTT; CDR3 protein: CASSPEEAGNTIYF
D gene: .; clone size: .; V gene: TRBV15; J gene: TRBJ1-5; CDR3 DNA: TGTGCCACCAGCAGAGATTTGGCCGACATTAGCAATCAGCCCCAGCATTTT; CDR3 protein: CATSRDLADISNQPQHF
D gene: TRBD1; clone size: .; V gene: TRBV3-1/TRBV3-2; J gene: TRBJ1-5; CDR3 DNA: TGTGCCAGCAGCCCTGGGACAGGGCGTCAGCCCCAGCATTTT; CDR3 protein: CASSPGTGRQPQHF
D gene: TRBD2; clone size: .; V gene: TRBV10-2; J gene: TRBJ2-7; CDR3 DNA: TGCGCCAGCAGGGGGGGAAGCGGGAGGTTGTACGAGCAGTACTTC; CDR3 protein: CASRGGSGRLYEQYF
D gene: TRBD1; clone size: .; V gene: TRBV28; J gene: TRBJ1-5; CDR3 DNA: TGTGCCAGCAGTTTGTCCCCCGGGACAGGGGGTCAGCCCCAGCATTTT; CDR3 protein: CASSLSPGTGGQPQHF
D gene: TRBD1; clone size: .; V gene: TRBV5-5; J gene: TRBJ1-4; CDR3 DNA: TGTGCCAGCAGCTGGGGCAGGGGGCTAACTAATGAAAAACTGTTTTTT; CDR3 protein: CASSWGRGLTNEKLFF
D gene: .; clone size: .; V gene: TRBV9; J gene: TRBJ2-2; CDR3 DNA: TGTGCCAGCAGCGTAGCCCTGGAGTATGACACCGGGGAGCTGTTTTTT; CDR3 protein: CASSVALEYDTGELFF
D gene: TRBD2; clone size: .; V gene: TRBV5-1; J gene: TRBJ2-1; CDR3 DNA: TGCGCCAGCAGCTCGTCGTCCGGGGGAGGGAACTACAATGAGCAGTTCTTC; CDR3 protein: CASSSSSGGGNYNEQFF
D gene: .; clone size: .; V gene: TRBV19; J gene: TRBJ1-4; CDR3 DNA: TGTGCCAGTAGTTCACAGGGACCTACCCCTGGAACTAATGAAAAACTGTTTTTT; CDR3 protein: CASSSQGPTPGTNEKLFF
D gene: .; clone size: .; V gene: TRBV12-3/TRBV12-4; J gene: TRBJ1-2; CDR3 DNA: TGTGCCAGCAGCCCGACAGTCAACTATGGCTACACCTTC; CDR3 protein: CASSPTVNYGYTF
D gene: .; clone size: few; V gene: TRBV5-6; J gene: TRBJ2-2; CDR3 DNA: TGTGCCAGCAGCTTGGATTTGGGGGGGAACACCGGGGAGCTGTTTTTT; CDR3 protein: CASSLDLGGNTGELFF
D gene: .; clone size: .; V gene: TRBV5-4; J gene: TRBJ2-3; CDR3 DNA: TGTGCCATCACCCGAGGGCTAGCGCCCACAGATACGCAGTATTTT; CDR3 protein: CAITRGLAPTDTQYF
D gene: .; clone size: .; V gene: TRBV4-2; J gene: TRBJ1-1; CDR3 DNA: TGTGCCAGCAGCCAAGACGTCCGGGGGGGTGGAACTGAAGCTTTCTTT; CDR3 protein: CASSQDVRGGGTEAFF
D gene: .; clone size: once; V gene: TRBV19; J gene: TRBJ1-2; CDR3 DNA: TGTGCCAGTAGTATCTCCACAGGCATCTCAGGAAGCTATGGCTACACCTTC; CDR3 protein: CASSISTGISGSYGYTF
D gene: TRBD1; clone size: .; V gene: TRBV19; J gene: TRBJ1-5; CDR3 DNA: TGTGCCAGTAGTATCTCCGGGACAGGGAATCAGCCCCAGCATTTT; CDR3 protein: CASSISGTGNQPQHF
D gene: .; clone size: .; V gene: TRBV5-5; J gene: TRBJ2-7; CDR3 DNA: TGTGCCAGCAGCCTGAGGGCCCCAGGGGCCTACGAGCAGTACTTC; CDR3 protein: CASSLRAPGAYEQYF
D gene: .; clone size: .; V gene: TRBV5-1; J gene: TRBJ1-2; CDR3 DNA: TGCGCCAGCAACAACAGAGCCATGTCTTACTATGGCTACACCTTC; CDR3 protein: CASNNRAMSYYGYTF
D gene: TRBD1; clone size: .; V gene: TRBV4-1; J gene: TRBJ2-7; CDR3 DNA: TGCGCCAGCAGCCAAGGGACAGGGTCCTCCTACGAGCAGTACTTC; CDR3 protein: CASSQGTGSSYEQYF
D gene: TRBD2; clone size: .; V gene: TRBV19; J gene: TRBJ2-1; CDR3 DNA: TGTGCCAGTAGTATGTGGCTAGCGGGAGGCAATGAGCAGTTCTTC; CDR3 protein: CASSMWLAGGNEQFF
D gene: TRBD2; clone size: .; V gene: TRBV5-4; J gene: TRBJ2-7; CDR3 DNA: TGTGCCAGCAGTAGCGGGAACCTAGGCTACGAGCAGTACTTC; CDR3 protein: CASSSGNLGYEQYF
D gene: TRBD2; clone size: .; V gene: TRBV13; J gene: TRBJ2-1; CDR3 DNA: TGTGCCAGCAGCTCACGACTAGCGGGAGCAGGTGAGCAGTTCTTC; CDR3 protein: CASSSRLAGAGEQFF
D gene: .; clone size: .; V gene: TRBV2; J gene: TRBJ2-5; CDR3 DNA: TGTGCCAGCAGAACGACTGTTGAAGAGACCCAGTACTTC; CDR3 protein: CASRTTVEETQYF
D gene: TRBD2; clone size: .; V gene: TRBV6-5; J gene: TRBJ2-4; CDR3 DNA: TGTGCCAGCCGGGGCTGGGGGGGGTTCCAAAACATTCAGTACTTC; CDR3 protein: CASRGWGGFQNIQYF
D gene: .; clone size: .; V gene: TRBV19; J gene: TRBJ2-7; CDR3 DNA: TGTGCCAGCAGCCGGGACAACACCTACGAGCAGTACTTC; CDR3 protein: CASSRDNTYEQYF
D gene: TRBD2; clone size: .; V gene: TRBV19; J gene: TRBJ2-7; CDR3 DNA: TGTGCCAGTAGTTCCCAGGCGGGAGTCGCCGGCGAGCAGTACTTC; CDR3 protein: CASSSQAGVAGEQYF
D gene: .; clone size: .; V gene: TRBV18; J gene: TRBJ2-1; CDR3 DNA: TGTGCCAGCTCACCACCTTCTAGCGCCTACAATGAGCAGTTCTTC; CDR3 protein: CASSPPSSAYNEQFF
D gene: TRBD1; clone size: .; V gene: TRBV18; J gene: TRBJ1-6; CDR3 DNA: TGTGCCAGCTCACCACGACAGGGACAGGATTCACCCCTCCACTTT; CDR3 protein: CASSPRQGQDSPLHF
D gene: .; clone size: .; V gene: TRBV5-1; J gene: TRBJ2-5; CDR3 DNA: TGCGCCAGCAGCTTGCCTGGTCTAGCCCTAACCCAAGAGACCCAGTACTTC; CDR3 protein: CASSLPGLALTQETQYF
D gene: TRBD2; clone size: .; V gene: TRBV6-4; J gene: TRBJ2-3; CDR3 DNA: TGTGCCAGCAGTGCCCTCGGGGGGAGCACAGATACGCAGTATTTT; CDR3 protein: CASSALGGSTDTQYF
D gene: TRBD2; clone size: .; V gene: TRBV4-1; J gene: TRBJ2-1; CDR3 DNA: TGCGCCAGCAGCCAACAATTCAAAAGCGGGAGGGCCGTTGAGCAGTTCTTC; CDR3 protein: CASSQQFKSGRAVEQFF
D gene: .; clone size: .; V gene: TRBV5-1; J gene: TRBJ2-1; CDR3 DNA: TGCGCCAGCAGCTTGGACACCTCTCCCTACAATGAGCAGTTCTTC; CDR3 protein: CASSLDTSPYNEQFF
D gene: TRBD1; clone size: .; V gene: TRBV5-1; J gene: TRBJ2-7; CDR3 DNA: TGCGCCAGCAGCTTGGTAAGACAGGGTTACGAGCAGTACTTC; CDR3 protein: CASSLVRQGYEQYF
D gene: .; clone size: .; V gene: TRBV10-3; J gene: TRBJ1-4; CDR3 DNA: TGTGCCATCCGCGGTGCAACAACTGGGGAAAAACTGTTTTTT; CDR3 protein: CAIRGATTGEKLFF
D gene: .; clone size: .; V gene: TRBV5-6; J gene: TRBJ2-7; CDR3 DNA: TGTGCCAGCAGCCTTCGGGGATACGAGCAGTACTTC; CDR3 protein: CASSLRGYEQYF
D gene: .; clone size: .; V gene: TRBV3-1/TRBV3-2; J gene: TRBJ2-1; CDR3 DNA: TGTGCCAGCAGCCAGGATACGAACCGGGAAAATGAGCAGTTCTTC; CDR3 protein: CASSQDTNRENEQFF
D gene: TRBD2; clone size: .; V gene: TRBV29-1; J gene: TRBJ2-1; CDR3 DNA: TGCAGCGTTGCGAGACTAGCATTGGGTGAGCAGTTCTTC; CDR3 protein: CSVARLALGEQFF
D gene: .; clone size: .; V gene: TRBV5-1; J gene: TRBJ2-3; CDR3 DNA: TGCGCCAGCAGCTTGGGGCAGGGGCTGACAGATACGCAGTATTTT; CDR3 protein: CASSLGQGLTDTQYF
D gene: TRBD2; clone size: .; V gene: TRBV7-8; J gene: TRBJ2-1; CDR3 DNA: TGTGCCAGCAGCTTAGCATCCATCGGTACTAGCGGTTACAATGAGCAGTTCTTC; CDR3 protein: CASSLASIGTSGYNEQFF
D gene: .; clone size: .; V gene: TRBV5-7; J gene: TRBJ2-7; CDR3 DNA: TGTGCCAGCAGCTTCTGCGGAAGCTCCTACGAGCAGTACTTC; CDR3 protein: CASSFCGSSYEQYF
D gene: TRBD1; clone size: .; V gene: TRBV19; J gene: TRBJ1-1; CDR3 DNA: TGTGCCAGTAGCACCCCGGGACAGGACACTGAAGCTTTCTTT; CDR3 protein: CASSTPGQDTEAFF
D gene: .; clone size: .; V gene: TRBV27; J gene: TRBJ2-3; CDR3 DNA: TGTGCCAGCAGTTTATCGGGGGCGACAGATACGCAGTATTTT; CDR3 protein: CASSLSGATDTQYF
D gene: TRBD1; clone size: .; V gene: TRBV2; J gene: TRBJ1-3; CDR3 DNA: TGTGCCAGCAGTGGGACAGGGGTCGGAAACACCATATATTTT; CDR3 protein: CASSGTGVGNTIYF
D gene: .; clone size: .; V gene: TRBV5-6; J gene: TRBJ2-7; CDR3 DNA: TGTGCCAGCAGCTTGACTTCCTACGAGCAGTACTTC; CDR3 protein: CASSLTSYEQYF
D gene: .; clone size: .; V gene: TRBV12-2; J gene: TRBJ2-7; CDR3 DNA: TGTGCAAGTCGCTTGAGGTTAGAGCGGGAGGCCCCCACGGGAGGCTACGAGCAGTACTTC; CDR3 protein: CASRLRLEREAPTGGYEQYF
D gene: TRBD2; clone size: .; V gene: TRBV7-2; J gene: TRBJ2-1; CDR3 DNA: TGTGCCAGCAGCTACTCTAGCGGCACCTACAATGAGCAGTTCTTC; CDR3 protein: CASSYSSGTYNEQFF
D gene: .; clone size: few; V gene: TRBV19; J gene: TRBJ1-2; CDR3 DNA: TGTGCCACCGATCAAGGTTCATCAGGCTATGGCTACACCTTC; CDR3 protein: CATDQGSSGYGYTF
D gene: .; clone size: few; V gene: TRBV7-8; J gene: TRBJ1-2; CDR3 DNA: TGTGCCAGCAGCTTATCCGGCGGGGTGGATGGCTACACCTTC; CDR3 protein: CASSLSGGVDGYTF
D gene: TRBD2; clone size: .; V gene: TRBV5-1; J gene: TRBJ2-7; CDR3 DNA: TGCGCCAGCAGCTTGGCTAGCGGTGGGGAGCAGTACTTC; CDR3 protein: CASSLASGGEQYF
D gene: .; clone size: .; V gene: TRBV28; J gene: TRBJ1-5; CDR3 DNA: TGTGCCAGCACGGGTTATGACAATCAGCCCCAGCATTTT; CDR3 protein: CASTGYDNQPQHF
D gene: TRBD1; clone size: .; V gene: TRBV6-5; J gene: TRBJ1-4; CDR3 DNA: TGTGCCAGCAGCCGACAGGGAGTCGGGGAAAAACTGTTTTTT; CDR3 protein: CASSRQGVGEKLFF